These 2 T cell receptor beta chains were all obtained from the same sample, sequenced in a study of CD8+ T cells in alopecia areata (dated by TCRdb to the late 2010s). The library was obtained by the immunoSEQ multiplex PCR assay. To provide template for TCR sequencing, every sample had RNA extracted and reverse transcribed into cDNA. As stored in TCRdb, this immuneACCESS dataset retains in-frame rearrangements with V and J assigned. A fraction of the clones does not appear; measured against another copy, unresolved V genes explain less than half of the discrepancy, and the remainder lacks a known reason. The sample includes more than 11,000 clones, with 55% to 60% observed a single time. The ten largest clones capture roughly a tenth of the sample. The time point label on this specimen signifies: baseline before oral tofacitinib. From alopecia areata patients, peripheral blood was collected along with lesional scalp punch biopsies.

The specimen comprised skin, sampled at week 0. The receptors stem from a human donor with alopecia areata.

This chain uses TRBV5-1 with TRBJ2-3, with D perhaps given as TRBD1 or TRBD2 (5 bases each). The CDR3 spans 17 residues. Between the trimmed V and J ends, which lost 5 bases and 1 base, there was a span of 20 bases. Germline-derived CDR1 and CDR2 are SGHRS and YFSETQ. CDR3 amino acids: CASSFSPPRGRTDTQYF. The CDR3 DNA reads as TGCGCCAGCAGTTTCTCTCCCCCACGGGGCCGCACAGATACGCAGTATTTT.

Only a few counts were recorded for this clone. Other DNA sequences in the sample encode the same CDR3. This chain uses TRBV7-9 with TRBJ2-3; TRBD2 matches at 8 bases. Germline trimming cut 5 bases from V and 0 bases from J; bases unmatched to any gene: 4. Germline values: CDR1 SEHNR, CDR2 FQNEAQ (reference sequence). The CDR3 consists of 15 residues. CDR3 bases: TGTGCCAGCAGCCGGGGGGGGGATAGCACAGATACGCAGTATTTT. The encoded protein is CASSRGGDSTDTQYF.